This T cell receptor beta chain was found in a study of cytotoxic CD8 clonotypes in ibrutinib-treated CLL. Overall study context: Mean yields were approximately 270,000 productive templates and 90,000 to 95,000 productive rearrangements per sample. Study-level results: Treatment left the uncommon public clonotypes either contracted or stable in frequency. Clonality at baseline surpassed age-matched healthy donors and tracked circulating CD8+ T-cell counts. Clonality went higher at ibrutinib response and then dropped back toward baseline at progression.

Using immunoSEQ multiplex PCR, the repertoire was profiled, and TCRdb retains in-frame clones only, with some absent. The table shows under 300,000 clones, with 65% to 85% occurring only once. A remark on this clone: Its antigen is undetermined.

This CDR3 region has 15 residues. Germline-derived CDR1 and CDR2 are MNHEY and SMNVEV (reference sequence). V was trimmed by 10 bases and J by 5 bases, leaving 21 bases between them. Source: PBMCs, taken at disease progression, from a patient treated with ibrutinib. The sequence was obtained from a human donor with chronic lymphocytic leukemia. V and J are TRBV27 and TRBJ2-1; D might be TRBD2 (6 bases). This CDR3 reads CATAYGSVYDNEQFF. The CDR3 coding sequence is TGTGCCACCGCGTACGGGAGTGTTTACGACAATGAGCAGTTCTTC.